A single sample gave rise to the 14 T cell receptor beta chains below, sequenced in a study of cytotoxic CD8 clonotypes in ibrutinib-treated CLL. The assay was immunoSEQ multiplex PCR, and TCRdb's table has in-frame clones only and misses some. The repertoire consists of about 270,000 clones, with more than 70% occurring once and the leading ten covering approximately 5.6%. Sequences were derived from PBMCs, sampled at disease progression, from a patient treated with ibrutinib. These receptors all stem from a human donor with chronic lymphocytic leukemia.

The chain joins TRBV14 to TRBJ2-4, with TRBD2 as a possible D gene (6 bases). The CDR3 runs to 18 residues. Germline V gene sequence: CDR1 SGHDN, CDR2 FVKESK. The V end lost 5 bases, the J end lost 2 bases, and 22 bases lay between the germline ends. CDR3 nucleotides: TGTGCCAGCAGCAAATATGCTAGGGGAGGTCGGACCAAAAACATTCAGTACTTC. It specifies CASSKYARGGRTKNIQYF.

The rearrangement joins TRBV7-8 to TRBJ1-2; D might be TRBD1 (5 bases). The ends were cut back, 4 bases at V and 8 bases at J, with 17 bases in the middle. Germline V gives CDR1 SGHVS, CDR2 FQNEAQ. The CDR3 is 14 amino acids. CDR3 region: CASSSSRDGRGYTF. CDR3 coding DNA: TGTGCCAGCAGCTCCAGCAGGGACGGTCGCGGCTACACCTTC.

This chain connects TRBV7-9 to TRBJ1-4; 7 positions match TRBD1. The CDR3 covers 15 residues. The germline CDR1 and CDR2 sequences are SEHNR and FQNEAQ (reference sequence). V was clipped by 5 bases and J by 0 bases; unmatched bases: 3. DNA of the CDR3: TGTGCCAGCAGCGCGGGGACAGCAACTAATGAAAAACTGTTTTTT. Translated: CASSAGTATNEKLFF.

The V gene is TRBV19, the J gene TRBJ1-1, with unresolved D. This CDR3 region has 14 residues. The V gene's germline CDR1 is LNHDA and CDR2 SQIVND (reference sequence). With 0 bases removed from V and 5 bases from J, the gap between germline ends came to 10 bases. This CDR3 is CASSIDPRGTEAFF. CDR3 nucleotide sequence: TGTGCCAGTAGTATAGATCCCAGAGGGACTGAAGCTTTCTTT.

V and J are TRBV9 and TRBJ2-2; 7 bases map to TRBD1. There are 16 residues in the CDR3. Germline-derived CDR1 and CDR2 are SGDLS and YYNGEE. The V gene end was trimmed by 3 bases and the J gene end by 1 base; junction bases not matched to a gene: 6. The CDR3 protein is CASSGTGDKNTGELFF. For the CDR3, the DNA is TGTGCCAGCAGCGGAACAGGGGACAAGAACACCGGGGAGCTGTTTTTT.

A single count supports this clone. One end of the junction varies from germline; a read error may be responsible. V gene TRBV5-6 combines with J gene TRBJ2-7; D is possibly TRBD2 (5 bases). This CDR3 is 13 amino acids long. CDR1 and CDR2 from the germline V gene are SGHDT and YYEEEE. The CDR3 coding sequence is TGTGCCAGCAGCTTGGGAGGGTCGTCAGTTGGACCTTTC. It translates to CASSLGGSSVGPF.

CDR3 nucleotides: TGCAGCCCAACCTCCGGGACAGAGCTATACCAAGAGACCCAGTACTTC. It codes for CSPTSGTELYQETQYF. This chain links TRBV29-1 with TRBJ2-5, with 7 bases that match TRBD1. This CDR3 is 16 amino acids long. Trimming removed 8 bases from V and 0 bases from J; junction bases left unmatched: 15. From germline, CDR1 is SQVTM and CDR2 ANQGSEA.

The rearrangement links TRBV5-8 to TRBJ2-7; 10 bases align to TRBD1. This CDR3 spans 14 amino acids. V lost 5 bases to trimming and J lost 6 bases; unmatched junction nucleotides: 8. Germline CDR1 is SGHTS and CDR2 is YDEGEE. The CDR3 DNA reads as TGTGCCAGCAGTAAGACAGGGGGCTGGGGCGAGCAGTACTTC. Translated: CASSKTGGWGEQYF.

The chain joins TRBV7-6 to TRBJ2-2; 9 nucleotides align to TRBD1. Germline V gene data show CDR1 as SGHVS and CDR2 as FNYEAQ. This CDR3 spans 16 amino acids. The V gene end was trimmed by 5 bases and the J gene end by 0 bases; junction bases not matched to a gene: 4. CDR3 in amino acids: CASSPRQGANTGELFF. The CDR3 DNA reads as TGTGCCAGCAGCCCTCGACAGGGGGCGAACACCGGGGAGCTGTTTTTT.

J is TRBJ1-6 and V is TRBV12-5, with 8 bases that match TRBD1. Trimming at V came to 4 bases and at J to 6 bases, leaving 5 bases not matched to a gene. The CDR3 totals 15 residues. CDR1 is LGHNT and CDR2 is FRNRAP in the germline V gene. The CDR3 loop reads CASGSSGTGNSPLHF. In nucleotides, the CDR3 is TGTGCTAGTGGTTCCTCCGGGACAGGTAATTCACCCCTCCACTTT.

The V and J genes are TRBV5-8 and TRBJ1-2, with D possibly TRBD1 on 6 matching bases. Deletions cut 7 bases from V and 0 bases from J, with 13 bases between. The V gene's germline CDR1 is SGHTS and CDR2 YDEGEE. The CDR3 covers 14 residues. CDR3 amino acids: CASLRGPSNYGYTF. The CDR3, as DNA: TGTGCCAGCCTACGGGGGCCCTCTAACTATGGCTACACCTTC.

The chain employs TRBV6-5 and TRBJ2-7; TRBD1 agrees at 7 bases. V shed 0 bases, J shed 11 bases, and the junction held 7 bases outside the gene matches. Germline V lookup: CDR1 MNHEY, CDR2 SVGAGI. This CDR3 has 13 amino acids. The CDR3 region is CASSYSETGVKYF. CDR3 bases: TGTGCCAGCAGTTACTCGGAAACAGGGGTAAAGTACTTC.

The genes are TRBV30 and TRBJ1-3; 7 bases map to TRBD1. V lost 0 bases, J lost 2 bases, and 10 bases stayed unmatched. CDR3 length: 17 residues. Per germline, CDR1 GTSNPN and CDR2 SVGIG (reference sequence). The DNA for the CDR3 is TGTGCCTGGAGTGTAGGCGGGAGGCAGGGGGCTGGAAACACCATATATTTT. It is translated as CAWSVGGRQGAGNTIYF.

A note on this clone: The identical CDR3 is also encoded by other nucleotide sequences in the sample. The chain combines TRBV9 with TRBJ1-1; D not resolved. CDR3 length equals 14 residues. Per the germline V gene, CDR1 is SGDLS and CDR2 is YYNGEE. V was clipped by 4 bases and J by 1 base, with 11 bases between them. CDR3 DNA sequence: TGTGCCAGCAGCTCTCGGACGGGGAACACTGAAGCTTTCTTT. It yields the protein CASSSRTGNTEAFF.